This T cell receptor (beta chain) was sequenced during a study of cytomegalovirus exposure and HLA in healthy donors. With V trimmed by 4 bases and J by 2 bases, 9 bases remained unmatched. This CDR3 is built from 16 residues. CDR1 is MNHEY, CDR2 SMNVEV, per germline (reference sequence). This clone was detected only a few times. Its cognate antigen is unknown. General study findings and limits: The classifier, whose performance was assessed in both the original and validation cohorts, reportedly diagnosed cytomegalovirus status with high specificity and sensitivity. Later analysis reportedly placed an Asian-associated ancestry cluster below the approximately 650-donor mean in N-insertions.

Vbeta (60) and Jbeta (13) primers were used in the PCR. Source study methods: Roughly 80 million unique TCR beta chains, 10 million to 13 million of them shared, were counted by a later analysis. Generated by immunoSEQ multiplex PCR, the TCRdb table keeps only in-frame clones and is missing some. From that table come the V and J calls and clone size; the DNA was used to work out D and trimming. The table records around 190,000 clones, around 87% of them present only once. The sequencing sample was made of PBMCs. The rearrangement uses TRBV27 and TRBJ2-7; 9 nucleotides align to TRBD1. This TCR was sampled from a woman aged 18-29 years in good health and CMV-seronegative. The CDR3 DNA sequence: TGTGCCAGCAGTTCGCTCTTAGGACAGGGGCCCTACGAGCAGTACTTC. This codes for CASSSLLGQGPYEQYF.